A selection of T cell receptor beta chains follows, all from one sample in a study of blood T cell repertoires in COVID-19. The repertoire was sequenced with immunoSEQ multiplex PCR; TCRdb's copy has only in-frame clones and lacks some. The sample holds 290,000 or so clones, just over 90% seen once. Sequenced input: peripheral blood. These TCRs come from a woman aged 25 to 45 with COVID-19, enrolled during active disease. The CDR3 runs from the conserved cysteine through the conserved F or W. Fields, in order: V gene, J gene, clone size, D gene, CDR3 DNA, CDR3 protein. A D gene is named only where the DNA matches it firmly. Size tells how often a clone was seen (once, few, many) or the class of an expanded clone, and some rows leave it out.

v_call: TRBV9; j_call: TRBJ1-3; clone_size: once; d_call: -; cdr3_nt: TGTGCCAGCAGCGTAGGTCCTTCTTCTGGAAACACCATATATTTT; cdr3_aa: CASSVGPSSGNTIYF
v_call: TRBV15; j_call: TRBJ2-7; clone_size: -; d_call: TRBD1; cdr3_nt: TGTGCCACCAGCAGACCACTGGGACAGGGGGAGTTCAACGAGCAGTACTTC; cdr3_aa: CATSRPLGQGEFNEQYF
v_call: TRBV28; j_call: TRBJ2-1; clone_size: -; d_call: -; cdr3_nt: TGTGCCAGCAGTCGTGGGAGGTCCTACAATGAGCAGTTCTTC; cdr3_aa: CASSRGRSYNEQFF
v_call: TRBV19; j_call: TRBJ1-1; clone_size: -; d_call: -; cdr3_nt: TGTGCCAGTAGTGATGGACAGTCGAACACTGAAGCTTTCTTT; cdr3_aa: CASSDGQSNTEAFF
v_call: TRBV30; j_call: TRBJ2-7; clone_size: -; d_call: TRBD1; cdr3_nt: TGTGCCTTCGAACAGGGGGCCTCCTACGAGCAGTACTTC; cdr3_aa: CAFEQGASYEQYF
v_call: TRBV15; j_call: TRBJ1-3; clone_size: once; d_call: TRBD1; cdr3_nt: TGTGCCACCGGTATGACAGGGGGCAGAAACACCATATATTTT; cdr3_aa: CATGMTGGRNTIYF
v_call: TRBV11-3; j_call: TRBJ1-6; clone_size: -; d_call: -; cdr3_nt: TGTGCCAGCAGCTTAAGTCCCAGGGAAGGGGCACGGTCACCCCTCCACTTT; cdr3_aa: CASSLSPREGARSPLHF
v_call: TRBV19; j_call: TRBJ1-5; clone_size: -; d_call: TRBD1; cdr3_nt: TGTGCCAGTAGTACCTCACAGGGGGCTTGGCAGCCCCAGCATTTT; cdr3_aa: CASSTSQGAWQPQHF
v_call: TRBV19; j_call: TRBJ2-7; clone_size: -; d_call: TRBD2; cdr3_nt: TGTGCCAGTAGTATAAGTTCTATCGGACTAGCGGCCTACGAGCAGTACTTC; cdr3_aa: CASSISSIGLAAYEQYF
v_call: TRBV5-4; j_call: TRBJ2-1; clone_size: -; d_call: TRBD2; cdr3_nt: TGTGCCAGCAGATTGCGGGGGAGCAATGAGCAGTTCTTC; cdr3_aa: CASRLRGSNEQFF
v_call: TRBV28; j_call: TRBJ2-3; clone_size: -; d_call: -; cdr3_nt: TGTGCCAGCAGTTTATCCGGGGACTTCAGCACAGATACGCAGTATTTT; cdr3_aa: CASSLSGDFSTDTQYF
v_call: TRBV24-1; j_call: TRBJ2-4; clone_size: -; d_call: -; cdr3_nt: TGTGCCACCCCCCCAGCGATCAAAATAGCCAAAAACATTCAGTACTTC; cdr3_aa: CATPPAIKIAKNIQYF
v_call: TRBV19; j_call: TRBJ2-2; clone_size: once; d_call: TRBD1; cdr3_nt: TGTGCCAGTAGTATAATGTTCGCCGGACAGGGGCACGGGGAGCTGTTTTTT; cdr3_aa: CASSIMFAGQGHGELFF
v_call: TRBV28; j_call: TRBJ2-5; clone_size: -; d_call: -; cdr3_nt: TGTGCCAGCAGTTTACTCCGCACAGGGTACGAGACCCAGTACTTC; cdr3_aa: CASSLLRTGYETQYF
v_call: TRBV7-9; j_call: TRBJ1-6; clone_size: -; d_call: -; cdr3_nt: TGTGCCAGCAGCTTGAGCTCCTATAATTCACCCCTCCACTTT; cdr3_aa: CASSLSSYNSPLHF
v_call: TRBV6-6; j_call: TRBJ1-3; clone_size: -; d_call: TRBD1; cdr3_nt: TGTGCCAGCAGTTTATTACAGGGGGCTCCCGGAAACACCATATATTTT; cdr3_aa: CASSLLQGAPGNTIYF
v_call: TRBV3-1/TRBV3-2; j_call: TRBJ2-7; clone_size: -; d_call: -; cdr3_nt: TGTGCCAGCAGCCACACTAGCTCCCGGGGTTCCTACGAGCAGTACTTC; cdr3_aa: CASSHTSSRGSYEQYF
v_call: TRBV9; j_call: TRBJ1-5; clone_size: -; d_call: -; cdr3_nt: TGTGCCAGCAGTCCGGGATCGAGCAATCAGCCCCAGCATTTT; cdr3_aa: CASSPGSSNQPQHF
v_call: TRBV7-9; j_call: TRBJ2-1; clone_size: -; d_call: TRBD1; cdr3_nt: TGTGCCAGCAGCCCGAGACCGGGACAGGGCTACAATGAGCAGTTCTTC; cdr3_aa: CASSPRPGQGYNEQFF
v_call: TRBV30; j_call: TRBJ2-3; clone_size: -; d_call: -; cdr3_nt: TGTGCCTGGAGGAGGGGCACAGATACGCAGTATTTT; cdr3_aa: CAWRRGTDTQYF
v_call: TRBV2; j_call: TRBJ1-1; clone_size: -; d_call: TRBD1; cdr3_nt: TGTGCCAGCAGTTGGGACCGGGACAGGGGGGACACTGAAGCTTTCTTT; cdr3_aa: CASSWDRDRGDTEAFF
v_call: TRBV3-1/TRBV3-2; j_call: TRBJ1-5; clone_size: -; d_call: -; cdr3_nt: TGTGCCAGCAGCCCCGGACACAGCAATCAGCCCCAGCATTTT; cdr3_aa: CASSPGHSNQPQHF
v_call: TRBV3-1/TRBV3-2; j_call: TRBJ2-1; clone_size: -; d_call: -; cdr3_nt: TGTGCCAGCAGCCAAGTCTTCGGCTCCTACAATGAGCAGTTCTTC; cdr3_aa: CASSQVFGSYNEQFF
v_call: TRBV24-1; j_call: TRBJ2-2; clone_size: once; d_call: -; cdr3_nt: TGTGCCACCGCGGGAACAGGGGAACCCGGGGAGCTGTTTTTT; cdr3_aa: CATAGTGEPGELFF
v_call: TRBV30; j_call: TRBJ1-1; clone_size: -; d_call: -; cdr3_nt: TGTGCCTGGACAACCATGGGACTTTCGACTGAAGCTTTCTTT; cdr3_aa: CAWTTMGLSTEAFF
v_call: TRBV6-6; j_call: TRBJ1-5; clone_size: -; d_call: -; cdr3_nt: TGTGCCAGCACCCCGGACGGGGACTTTGGGCCCCAGCATTTT; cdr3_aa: CASTPDGDFGPQHF
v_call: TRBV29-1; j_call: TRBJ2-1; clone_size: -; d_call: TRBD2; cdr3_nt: TGCAGCGTTGTGGCTAGCGGGGCTTATTTAAATGAGCAGTTCTTC; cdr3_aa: CSVVASGAYLNEQFF
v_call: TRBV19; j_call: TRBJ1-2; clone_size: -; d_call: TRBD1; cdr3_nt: TGTGCCAGTAGTCCGGGCCGGGACAGCTATGGCTACACCTTC; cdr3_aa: CASSPGRDSYGYTF
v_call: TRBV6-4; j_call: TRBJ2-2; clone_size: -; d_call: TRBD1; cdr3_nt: TGTGCCAGCAGTGAACAGGGGGGAACCGGGGAGCTGTTTTTT; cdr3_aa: CASSEQGGTGELFF
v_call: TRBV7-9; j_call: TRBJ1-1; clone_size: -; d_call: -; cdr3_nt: TGTGCCAGCAGATCAGGGGTTAGCGCTGAAGCTTTCTTT; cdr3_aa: CASRSGVSAEAFF
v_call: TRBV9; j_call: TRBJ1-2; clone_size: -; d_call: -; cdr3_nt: TGTGCCAGCAGCGTAGTGGGGAGTGAGGGCTACACCTTC; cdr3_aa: CASSVVGSEGYTF
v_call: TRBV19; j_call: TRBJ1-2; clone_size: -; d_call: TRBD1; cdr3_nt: TGTGCCAGTACAGGGGGCGGCTATGGCTACACCTTC; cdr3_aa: CASTGGGYGYTF
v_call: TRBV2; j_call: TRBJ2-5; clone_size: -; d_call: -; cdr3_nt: TGTGCCAGCAGTGAGGGGGGAAGGGAGACCCAGTACTTC; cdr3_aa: CASSEGGRETQYF
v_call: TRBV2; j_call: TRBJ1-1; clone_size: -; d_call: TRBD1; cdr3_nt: TGTGCCAGCTTGGCCCTCCGACAGGGCACTGAAGCTTTCTTT; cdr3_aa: CASLALRQGTEAFF
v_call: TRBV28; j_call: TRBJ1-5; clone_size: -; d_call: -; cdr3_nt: TGTGCCAGCAGTAGCGGGACACCTAATCCGCCCCAGCATTTT; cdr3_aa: CASSSGTPNPPQHF
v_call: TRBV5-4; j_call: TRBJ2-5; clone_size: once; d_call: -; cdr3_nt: TGTGCCAGCAGCTTCCGTCAAGAGACCCAGTACTTC; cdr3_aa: CASSFRQETQYF
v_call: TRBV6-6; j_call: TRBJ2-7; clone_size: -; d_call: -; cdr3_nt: TGTGCCAGCAGTTCCCCAGGGCCCTACGAGCAGTACTTC; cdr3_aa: CASSSPGPYEQYF
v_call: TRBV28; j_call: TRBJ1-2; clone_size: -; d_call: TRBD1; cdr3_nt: TGTGCCAGCAGTTTGAACCGGGACAGACGGTATGGCTACACCTTC; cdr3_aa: CASSLNRDRRYGYTF
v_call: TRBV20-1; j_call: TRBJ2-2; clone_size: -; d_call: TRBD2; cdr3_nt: TGCAGTGCTAGTAGGCTAGCGGGATCAATGAACACCGGGGAGCTGTTTTTT; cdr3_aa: CSASRLAGSMNTGELFF
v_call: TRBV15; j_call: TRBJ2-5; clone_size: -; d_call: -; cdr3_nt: TGTGCCACCAGCAGAGGGGGCACGGACGAGACCCAGTACTTC; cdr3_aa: CATSRGGTDETQYF
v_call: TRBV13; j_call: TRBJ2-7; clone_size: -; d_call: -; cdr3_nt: TGTGCCAGCAGCATCGACTTACGCTCCTACGAGCAGTACTTC; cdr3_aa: CASSIDLRSYEQYF
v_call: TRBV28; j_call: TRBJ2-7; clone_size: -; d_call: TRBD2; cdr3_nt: TGTGCCAGCAGTCCTCAGGGGCCCGGGACTAGCGGGAGTACCTACGAGCAGTACTTC; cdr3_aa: CASSPQGPGTSGSTYEQYF
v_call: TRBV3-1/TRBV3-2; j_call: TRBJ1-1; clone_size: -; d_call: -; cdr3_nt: TGTGCCAGCAGCCAAGTTCGGGGGGGGACTGAAGCTTTCTTT; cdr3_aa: CASSQVRGGTEAFF
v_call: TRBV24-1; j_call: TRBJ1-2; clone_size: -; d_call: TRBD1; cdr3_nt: TGTGCCACCAGTGATCCCGGACAGGGGGCCTCTGGCTACACCTTC; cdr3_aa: CATSDPGQGASGYTF
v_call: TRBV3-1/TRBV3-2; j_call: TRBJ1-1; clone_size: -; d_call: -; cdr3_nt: TGTGCCAGCAGCCGCCCTACCGGGACAAAGCTAGGGAACACTGAAGCTTTCTTT; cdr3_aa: CASSRPTGTKLGNTEAFF
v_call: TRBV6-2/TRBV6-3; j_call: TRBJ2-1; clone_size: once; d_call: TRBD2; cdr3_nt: TGTGCCAGCAGTCCAACTAGCGGGAGGGTTAGAAATGAGCAGTTCTTC; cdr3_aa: CASSPTSGRVRNEQFF
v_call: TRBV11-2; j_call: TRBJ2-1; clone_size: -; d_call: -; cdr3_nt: TGTGCCAGCACCCAATTAGCGGATGAGCAGTTCTTC; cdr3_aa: CASTQLADEQFF
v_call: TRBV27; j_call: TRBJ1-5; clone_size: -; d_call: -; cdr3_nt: TGTGCCAGCAGTGCACAGGGAAGCAATCAGCCCCAGCATTTT; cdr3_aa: CASSAQGSNQPQHF
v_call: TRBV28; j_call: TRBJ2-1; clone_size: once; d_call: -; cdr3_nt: TGTGCCAGCAGTCCCCAGGGCGACAATGAGCAGTTCTTC; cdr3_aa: CASSPQGDNEQFF
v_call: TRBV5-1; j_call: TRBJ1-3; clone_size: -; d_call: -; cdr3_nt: TGCGCCAGCAGCTTGGACTGGGAGGGCACCATATATTTT; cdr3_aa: CASSLDWEGTIYF
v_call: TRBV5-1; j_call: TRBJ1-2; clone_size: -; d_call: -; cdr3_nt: TGCGCCAGCAGCGCCGCCGTGACAGTAACCGATGGCTACACCTTC; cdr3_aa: CASSAAVTVTDGYTF
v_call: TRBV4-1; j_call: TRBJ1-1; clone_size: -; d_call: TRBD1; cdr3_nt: TGCGCCAGCAGCCAAGACCGGACAGGGTCAGAAGCTTTCTTT; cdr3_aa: CASSQDRTGSEAFF
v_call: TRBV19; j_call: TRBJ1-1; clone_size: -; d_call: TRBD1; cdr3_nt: TGTGCCAGTAGTAAGGACAGGGGCAACACTGAAGCTTTCTTT; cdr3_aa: CASSKDRGNTEAFF
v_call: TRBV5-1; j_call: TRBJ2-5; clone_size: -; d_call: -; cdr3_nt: TGCGCCAGCAGCTTGGTGGCGGCCCAAGAGACCCAGTACTTC; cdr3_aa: CASSLVAAQETQYF
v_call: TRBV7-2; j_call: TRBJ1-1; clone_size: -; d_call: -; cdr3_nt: TGTGCCAGCAGCCCAAACGGGGGAAGTGACACTGAAGCTTTCTTT; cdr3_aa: CASSPNGGSDTEAFF
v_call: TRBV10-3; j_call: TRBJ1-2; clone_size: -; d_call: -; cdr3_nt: TGTGCCACCGCCCACGACAGATCAGCTAACTATGGCTACACCTTC; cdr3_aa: CATAHDRSANYGYTF
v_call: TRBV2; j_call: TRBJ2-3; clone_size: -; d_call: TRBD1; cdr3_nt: TGTGCCAGCAGCCCGGACAGGTGGGGCACAGATACGCAGTATTTT; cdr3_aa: CASSPDRWGTDTQYF
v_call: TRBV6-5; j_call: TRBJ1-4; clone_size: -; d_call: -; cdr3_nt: TGTGCCAGCAGTACGAGGGGGGAAAAACTGTTTTTT; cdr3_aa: CASSTRGEKLFF
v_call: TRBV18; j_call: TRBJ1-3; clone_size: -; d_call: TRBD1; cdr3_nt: TGTGCCAGCTCACCAGGGACAGGGTGGAACACCATATATTTT; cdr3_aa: CASSPGTGWNTIYF
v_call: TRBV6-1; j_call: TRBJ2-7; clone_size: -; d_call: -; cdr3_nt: TGTGCCAGCAGTGAAGTGGACCGGGGTTACTACGAGCAGTACTTC; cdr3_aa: CASSEVDRGYYEQYF